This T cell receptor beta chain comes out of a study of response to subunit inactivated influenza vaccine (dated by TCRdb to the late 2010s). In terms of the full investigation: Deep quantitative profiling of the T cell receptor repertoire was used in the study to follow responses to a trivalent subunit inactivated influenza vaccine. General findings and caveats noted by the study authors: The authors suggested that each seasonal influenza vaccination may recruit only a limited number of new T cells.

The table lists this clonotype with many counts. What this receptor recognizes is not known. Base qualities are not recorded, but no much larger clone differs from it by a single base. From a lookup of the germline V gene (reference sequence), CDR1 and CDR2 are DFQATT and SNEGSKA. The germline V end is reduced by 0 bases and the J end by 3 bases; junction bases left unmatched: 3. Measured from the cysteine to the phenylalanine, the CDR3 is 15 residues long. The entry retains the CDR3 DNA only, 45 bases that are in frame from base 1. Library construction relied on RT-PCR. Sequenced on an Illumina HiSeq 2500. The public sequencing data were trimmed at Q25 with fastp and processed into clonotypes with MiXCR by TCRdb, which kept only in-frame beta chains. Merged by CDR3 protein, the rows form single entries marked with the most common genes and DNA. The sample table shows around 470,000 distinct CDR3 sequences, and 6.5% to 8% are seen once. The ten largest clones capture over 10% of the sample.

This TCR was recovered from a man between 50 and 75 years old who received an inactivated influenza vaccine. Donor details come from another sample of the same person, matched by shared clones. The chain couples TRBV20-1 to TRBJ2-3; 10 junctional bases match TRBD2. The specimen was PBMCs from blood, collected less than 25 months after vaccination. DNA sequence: TGCAGTGCTAGAGATCCTAGCGGGGGAACAGATACGCAGTATTTT. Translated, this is CSARDPSGGTDTQYF.